The rows below give T cell receptor beta chains drawn from one sample of a study of blood T cell repertoires in COVID-19. Method: immunoSEQ multiplex PCR; TCRdb's copy keeps in-frame clones and lacks some. The repertoire holds 280,000 or so clones, 88% seen once, with 9% to 9.5% in the top ten. The sample comprised peripheral blood. Every receptor here comes from a man younger than 35 with active or convalescent COVID-19. Each CDR3 is given with its conserved first and last residue.

j_call | v_call | cdr3_aa
TRBJ1-1 | TRBV7-9 | CASLLGGAKNTEAFF
TRBJ2-5 | TRBV2 | CASHKTLAGATGTQYF
TRBJ1-1 | TRBV13 | CASSWTYYGENTEAFF
TRBJ2-5 | TRBV10-1 | CASSDQVRETQYF
TRBJ2-7 | TRBV7-9 | CASESGYSYEQYF
TRBJ1-1 | TRBV9 | CASSPEGTTADTEAFF
TRBJ1-1 | TRBV6-6 | CASSYRRSTEAFF
TRBJ1-4 | TRBV11-1 | CASSSGLKLFF
TRBJ2-3 | TRBV3-1/TRBV3-2 | CASSQDTGTDTQYF
TRBJ2-3 | TRBV12-3/TRBV12-4 | CASSGGAGDTQYF
TRBJ1-4 | TRBV6-5 | CASSYGFSREKLFF
TRBJ1-5 | TRBV7-8 | CASSLTEGTNQPQHF
TRBJ1-2 | TRBV6-5 | CASSYSRGLGGYTF
TRBJ1-1 | TRBV5-8 | CASSRGGGFGRMNTEAFF
TRBJ2-6 | TRBV19 | CAAQGGDSSGANVLTF
TRBJ1-5 | TRBV18 | CASSPNRGNSNQPQHF
TRBJ2-7 | TRBV5-6 | CASSTGTGARVYEQYF
TRBJ2-5 | TRBV14 | CASSQYRKETQYF
TRBJ2-3 | TRBV7-3 | CASSSGERVTDTQYF
TRBJ2-1 | TRBV18 | CASSTDRIPFF
TRBJ2-3 | TRBV10-2 | CASSEVGRTDTQYF
TRBJ2-1 | TRBV13 | CASSPPNRSYNEQFF
TRBJ1-6 | TRBV3-1/TRBV3-2 | CASSQAGTGNSPLHF
TRBJ2-1 | TRBV12-5 | CASGSLRTGREGRHEQFF
TRBJ2-7 | TRBV9 | CASSALAADPYEQYF
TRBJ1-6 | TRBV2 | CASSERYNSPLHF
TRBJ2-5 | TRBV4-1 | CASSQGVAQETQYF
TRBJ2-7 | TRBV5-6 | CASSLTSSYEQYF
TRBJ2-3 | TRBV9 | CASSEYGQGVVPDTQYF
TRBJ1-2 | TRBV7-8 | CASSLTGITNYGYTF
TRBJ1-1 | TRBV19 | CASSLLGALNTEAFF
TRBJ2-7 | TRBV7-2 | CASSLSGVTYEQYF
TRBJ1-1 | TRBV5-5 | CASSLGGGDTEAFF
TRBJ2-2 | TRBV27 | CASRPQGVRTGELFF
TRBJ2-7 | TRBV6-2/TRBV6-3 | CASSYMMVSYYEQYF
TRBJ2-7 | TRBV12-2 | CASRFDRGYEQYF
TRBJ2-2 | TRBV19 | CASLPGTSNTGELFF
TRBJ1-3 | TRBV6-5 | CASSAWDTSGNTIYF
TRBJ1-1 | TRBV7-9 | CASSFTGNTEAFF
TRBJ2-3 | TRBV6-4 | CASSPKGLAGPTDTQYF
TRBJ1-2 | TRBV9 | CASSVSQGGYTF
TRBJ1-5 | TRBV6-4 | CASRTPGTLDQYQPQHF
TRBJ1-2 | TRBV3-1/TRBV3-2 | CASSQGQINYGYTF
TRBJ2-1 | TRBV6-2/TRBV6-3 | CASSTGWNEQFF
TRBJ1-1 | TRBV27 | CASSGVGGFGTEAFF
TRBJ1-1 | TRBV11-2 | CASSLGARPNTEAFF
TRBJ1-1 | TRBV6-5 | CASTLDRGVTEAFF
TRBJ2-7 | TRBV5-1 | CASSAGQGGYEQYF
TRBJ1-4 | TRBV3-1/TRBV3-2 | CASSQTDTYNEKLFF
TRBJ1-2 | TRBV4-3 | CASSQDPSGGGYGYTF
TRBJ2-1 | TRBV27 | CASRLAGRPYNEQFF
TRBJ2-7 | TRBV6-2/TRBV6-3 | CASSYQRGWEYF
TRBJ2-2 | TRBV9 | CASSAKGQGATGELFF
TRBJ1-1 | TRBV27 | CASKGAPEMGNTEAFF
TRBJ2-1 | TRBV6-6 | CASSPRGAGGPLSSYNEQFF
TRBJ2-1 | TRBV27 | CASTTAGLAYNEQFF
TRBJ1-2 | TRBV14 | CASSFGTDYGYTF
TRBJ1-3 | TRBV27 | CASSPTGLGHTIYF
TRBJ1-3 | TRBV2 | CASRITGAGNTIYF